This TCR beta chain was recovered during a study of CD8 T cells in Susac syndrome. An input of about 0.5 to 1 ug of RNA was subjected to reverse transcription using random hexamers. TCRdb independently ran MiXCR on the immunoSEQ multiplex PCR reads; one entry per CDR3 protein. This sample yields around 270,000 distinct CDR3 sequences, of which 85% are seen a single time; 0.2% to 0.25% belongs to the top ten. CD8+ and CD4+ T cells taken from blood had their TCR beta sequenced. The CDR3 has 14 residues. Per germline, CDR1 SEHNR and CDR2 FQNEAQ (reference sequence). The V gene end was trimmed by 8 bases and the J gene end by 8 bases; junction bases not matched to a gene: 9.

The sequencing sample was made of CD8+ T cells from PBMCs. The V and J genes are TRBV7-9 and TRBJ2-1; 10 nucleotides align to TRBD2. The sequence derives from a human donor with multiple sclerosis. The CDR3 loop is CASGTSEMQYEQFF. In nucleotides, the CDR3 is TGTGCCAGCGGGACTAGCGAGATGCAGTATGAGCAGTTCTTC.